This TCR beta chain came from a study of low-dose radiotherapy and immunotherapy resistance in tumors. Study-level information: A dose of 1 Gy per fraction every two weeks went to Cohort 2, totaling 13 Gy over 26 weeks.

The CDR3 has 15 residues. Looked up from germline, CDR1 is DFQATT and CDR2 is SNEGSKA (reference sequence). The ends were cut back, 0 bases at V and 2 bases at J, with 10 bases in the middle. Primers targeting TRAV and TRBV primed first-strand cDNA, covering alpha and beta chains. The authors amplified TCRs for approximately 18 PCR cycles with a constant-region primer and a V-primer adapter. In vitro transcription served to amplify the isolated mRNA. A single record per CDR3 protein comes from TCRdb applying MiXCR to the reads. The sample carries roughly 11,000 distinct CDR3 sequences, around three fifths recorded once.

The chain joins TRBV20-1 to TRBJ2-2; D may be TRBD1 (5 bases). This clonotype was obtained from a human donor with advanced metastatic prostate, ovarian, gallbladder or colorectal cancer (not recorded which). This table probably holds off-target reads from a library built for another chain. Here the CDR3 reads CSARDNRRNTGELFF. Written as DNA, the CDR3 is TGCAGTGCTAGAGATAACAGGAGAAACACCGGGGAGCTGTTTTTT.